A selection of T cell receptor beta chains follows, all from one sample in a study of shared clonotypes between healthy human individuals. Data came from immunoSEQ multiplex PCR; TCRdb stores just in-frame clones and leaves some out. The repertoire holds about 2 million clones, with about 95% as singletons. Sequences were obtained from naive CD8+ T cells sorted from blood. The receptors were sampled from a man aged 18 to 29 in good health. Both conserved end residues are part of each CDR3. The D gene is left open where the match is weak.

>TRBV27|TRBD1
CASSHAGTEYYEQYF
>TRBV19|.
CAVEGGPVDTQYF
>TRBV2|TRBD1
CASSVPGQGVDSPLHF
>TRBV4-3|.
CASSQDLGESYEQYF
>TRBV11-2|.
CASSPPGEQYF
>TRBV6-6|TRBD1
CASSYSTGGYEQYF
>TRBV4-1|.
CASSPWERNYNEQFF
>TRBV15|.
CATSRDVGQMETQYF
>TRBV27|.
CASSFAGDGYEQYF
>TRBV5-4|TRBD2
CASSLLAAPYNEQFF
>TRBV11-2|.
CASSAGVNSYEQYF
>TRBV29-1|TRBD1
CSVAGTAHFANTGELFF
>TRBV2|.
CASIRSSYEQYF
>TRBV4-1|.
CASSPSGTGELFF
>TRBV28|.
CASTQIGGGPYNEQFF
>TRBV9|TRBD2
CASSARLAGGPVADTQYF
>TRBV6-1|.
CASSEGPGLIYSYEQYF
>TRBV7-6|.
CASSLEWGDSETQYF
>TRBV5-6|.
CASSLGLRGRWTEAFF
>TRBV14|.
CASSPPRSGNTIYF
>TRBV7-2|TRBD1
CASRHRDRGPYEQYF
>TRBV19|TRBD2
CASSIGGGGLAVTYEQYF
>TRBV10-3|.
CAIAMGTEFEAFF
>TRBV5-8|TRBD1
CASSLRQGGLFEQFF
>TRBV7-9|.
CASSPSHGQMQETQYF
>TRBV5-1|TRBD1
CASTPSGQAGEKLFF
>TRBV4-2|.
CASSQERQAGNTIYF
>TRBV7-9|.
CASSLGLLEAFF
>TRBV6-1|TRBD2
CASIAGGRETQYF
>TRBV13|.
CASSLGRSYEQYF
>TRBV27|.
CASSLSQEGAYNEQFF